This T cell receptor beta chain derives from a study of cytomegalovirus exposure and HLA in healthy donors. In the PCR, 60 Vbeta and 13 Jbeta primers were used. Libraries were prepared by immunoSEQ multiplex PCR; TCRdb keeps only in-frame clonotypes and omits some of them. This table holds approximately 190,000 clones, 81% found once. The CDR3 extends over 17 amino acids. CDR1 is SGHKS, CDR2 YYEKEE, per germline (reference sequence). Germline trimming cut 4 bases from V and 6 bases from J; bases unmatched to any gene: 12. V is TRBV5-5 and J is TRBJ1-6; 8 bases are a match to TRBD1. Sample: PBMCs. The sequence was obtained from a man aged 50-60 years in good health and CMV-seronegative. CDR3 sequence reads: CASSPMPTGVGNSPLHF. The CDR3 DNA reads TGTGCCAGCAGCCCCATGCCGACAGGGGTCGGTAATTCACCCCTCCACTTT.